This T cell receptor (beta chain) was observed in a study of OX40 agonist ivuxolimab in advanced cancers. Study at large: Earlier anti-PD-1, anti-PD-L1 or anti-CTLA-4 therapy was permitted; around 40% had received some.

Patients were ruled out by autoimmune disease history or systemic immunosuppression. Regarding the study as a whole: More expanded clones were found, on average, in CD8+ than in CD4+ T cells.

Details on this clone: What it binds is unknown.

TCRdb's table, derived via immunoSEQ multiplex PCR, lists solely in-frame clones and lacks some. The repertoire holds 75,000 to 80,000 clones, with about 83% as singletons. This CDR3 contains 15 residues. Germline V gives CDR1 LNHDA, CDR2 SQIVND (reference sequence). Trimming cost V 6 bases and J 4 bases; bases outside gene matches: 7. The TCR was taken from an adult with an advanced solid tumor such as melanoma, head and neck, liver or kidney cancer. The source was CD4+ or CD8+ T cells sorted from blood, collected in a trial of the OX40 agonist ivuxolimab. The V call is TRBV19, the J call TRBJ2-1; 9 bases are a match to TRBD2. The CDR3 region is CASRGTGLAYNEQFF. CDR3 DNA sequence: TGTGCCAGTAGGGGGACGGGACTAGCTTACAATGAGCAGTTCTTC.